The table lists the clone carrying this T cell receptor beta chain with a few counts. The ends lost 3 bases at V and 3 bases at J; junction bases unmatched: 5. Germline loops: CDR1 MNHEY, CDR2 SVGAGI. This CDR3 is 14 amino acids long. Only in-frame clones appear in the TCRdb table, and some are missing; sequencing was by immunoSEQ multiplex PCR. This sample has 95,000 to 100,000 clones, with roughly 90% found just once. These data come from a study of T cell responses to AZD1222 COVID-19 vaccine. V and J are TRBV6-5 and TRBJ2-7; 7 bases are shared with TRBD2. The source was peripheral blood, collected on day 0 of AZD1222 vaccination. The origin of this receptor is an adult in good health. The CDR3 DNA is TGTGCCAGCAGTTATGGCGGGAGCAACTACGAGCAGTACTTC. Protein: CASSYGGSNYEQYF.